Following are 31 T cell receptor beta chains from one sample sequenced in a study of radiotherapy plus CTLA-4 blockade in lung cancer. Clones were sequenced by immunoSEQ multiplex PCR, and TCRdb holds only the in-frame ones, with some missing. The sample carries over 45,000 clones, less than 85% recorded once. Material: peripheral blood, obtained from a patient treated with radiotherapy plus ipilimumab. These receptors all come from a human donor with non-small cell lung cancer who had a complete response to radiotherapy plus ipilimumab.

V gene TRBV29-1 combines with J gene TRBJ1-4; the D is unclear. The V gene's germline CDR1 is SQVTM and CDR2 ANQGSEA. V was trimmed by 5 bases and J by 5 bases, leaving 18 bases between them. The CDR3 covers 15 residues. The CDR3 here is CSVSKSGQQNEKLFF. The CDR3 coding sequence is TGCAGCGTTTCAAAGAGCGGCCAGCAGAATGAAAAACTGTTTTTT.

The sample holds one count of this clone. CDR3 amino acids: CASSLGERIYNEQFF. The CDR3 DNA is TGTGCCAGCAGCTTAGGAGAGCGGATCTACAATGAGCAGTTCTTC. The chain links TRBV7-2 to TRBJ2-1; D is possibly TRBD2 (5 bases). Trimming took off 1 base at V and 3 bases at J, with 10 bases between the two ends. The germline V gene encodes CDR1 SGHTA and CDR2 FQGNSA. CDR3 size: 15 residues. Based on the CDR3 plus reference TRBV7-2 and TRBJ2-1, the full variable domain is GAGVSQSPSNKVTEKGKDVELRCDPISGHTALYWYRQSLGQGLEFLIYFQGNSAPDKSGLPSDRFSAERTGGSVSTLTIQRTQQEDSAVYLCASSLGERIYNEQFFGPGTRLTVL.

The J gene is TRBJ1-2, the V gene TRBV6-5, with D maybe TRBD1 (5 bases). The ends were cut back, 2 bases at V and 4 bases at J, with 17 bases in the middle. The germline V gene has CDR1 MNHEY and CDR2 SVGAGI. The CDR3 loop spans 16 amino acids. The CDR3 nucleotides are TGTGCCAGCAGTTACCCCCCCCGCCAGGGACTCTATGGCTACACCTTC. It specifies CASSYPPRQGLYGYTF.

The chain joins TRBV5-8 to TRBJ2-7, with TRBD1 identical over 9 bases. With V trimmed by 4 bases and J by 4 bases, 9 bases remained unmatched. The CDR3 has 15 amino acids. CDR1 is SGHTS, CDR2 YDEGEE, per germline. The CDR3, as DNA: TGTGCCAGCAGCCGACTGGGGACAGGGATATACGAGCAGTACTTC. Protein product: CASSRLGTGIYEQYF.

This chain joins TRBV5-1 and TRBJ2-1, with 10 nucleotides matching TRBD2. Germline values: CDR1 SGHRS, CDR2 YFSETQ. Trimming took 2 bases from V and 4 from J; bases not matched to a gene: 6. CDR3 length: 16 residues. In nucleotides, the CDR3 is TGCGCCAGCAGCTTTAGTACTAGCGGGACGTACAATGAGCAGTTCTTC. Its translation: CASSFSTSGTYNEQFF.

The chain recombines TRBV7-8 with TRBJ1-2; D is uncertain. CDR3 length equals 13 residues. The V end was cut by 1 base, the J end by 8 bases, with 11 bases between. Germline V gene lookup returns CDR1 SGHVS and CDR2 FQNEAQ. For the CDR3, the DNA is TGTGCCAGCAGCTTAGGCGGGAGCTGGGGCTACACCTTC. Amino acid sequence: CASSLGGSWGYTF.

A word on this clone: The same CDR3 can be traced to other DNA sequences in this sample. The rearrangement joins TRBV2 to TRBJ1-3; D possibly corresponds to TRBD1 (5 bases). CDR3 length equals 14 residues. Trimming pared 3 bases from V and 4 bases from J, leaving 10 bases between. The germline V gene has CDR1 SNHLY and CDR2 FYNNEI. CDR3 in amino acids: CASSDRAGGNTIYF. The DNA of the CDR3 is TGTGCCAGCAGTGATAGGGCAGGGGGAAACACCATATATTTT.

This clone was seen a few times. This chain joins TRBV5-4 and TRBJ1-6; 8 bases match TRBD1. CDR3 length: 12 residues. Trimming at V came to 0 bases and at J to 13 bases, leaving 0 bases not matched to a gene. Germline V lookup: CDR1 SGHNT, CDR2 YYREEE (reference sequence). CDR3 bases: TGTGCCAGCAGCTTGGACAGGGGGCCCCTCCACTTT. This translates into CASSLDRGPLHF.

This clone has more than one count but fewer than ten. The chain links TRBV7-8 to TRBJ1-2; D is ambiguous. Germline V CDR1 and CDR2: SGHVS, FQNEAQ. V shed 1 base and J shed 4 bases, with 19 bases lying between them. CDR3 length equals 17 residues. The CDR3 coding sequence is TGTGCCAGCAGCTTAGTAATCCGGAAGACTAAGGGCTATGGCTACACCTTC. Translation gives CASSLVIRKTKGYGYTF.

The V gene is TRBV4-1, the J gene TRBJ1-4, with a tentative D call TRBD1 (6 bases). The CDR3 runs 18 residues. The germline V and J ends were trimmed by 0 bases and 2 bases, with 16 bases remaining between them. The germline V gene encodes CDR1 MGHRA and CDR2 YSYEKL. The DNA for the CDR3 is TGCGCCAGCAGCCAAGATAGGGCCAGGGGAGTGACTAATGAAAAACTGTTTTTT. Translated, it gives CASSQDRARGVTNEKLFF.

This chain links TRBV20-1 with TRBJ1-2; TRBD1 might be the D (6 bases). CDR1 is DFQATT, CDR2 SNEGSKA, per germline (reference sequence). CDR3 length: 11 residues. The V and J ends lost 2 bases and 7 bases respectively, with 8 bases between them. The CDR3 region is CSARHRVGYTF. In nucleotides, the CDR3 is TGCAGTGCTAGACACAGGGTTGGCTACACCTTC.

The J gene is TRBJ1-3, the V gene TRBV7-2; D is ambiguous. In germline, CDR1 is SGHTA, CDR2 FQGNSA. The V end was cut by 1 base, the J end by 2 bases, with 6 bases between. This CDR3 spans 14 amino acids. The CDR3 sequence is CASSLEPTGNTIYF. CDR3 sequence (DNA): TGTGCCAGCAGCTTAGAGCCAACTGGAAACACCATATATTTT.

This chain uses TRBV6-5 with TRBJ1-2; D call uncertain. Trimming removed 0 bases from V and 1 base from J, with 9 bases in between. The germline gives CDR1 MNHEY, CDR2 SVGAGI. This CDR3 region has 15 residues. The CDR3, as DNA: TGTGCCAGCAGTTACTCTGCAGGCCGTAACTATGGCTACACCTTC. Translating it yields CASSYSAGRNYGYTF.

The rearrangement uses TRBV7-2 and TRBJ1-1, with 8 bases fitting TRBD1. The V gene end was trimmed by 6 bases and the J gene end by 4 bases; junction bases not matched to a gene: 7. The CDR3 is 14 residues long. Germline CDR1 is SGHTA and CDR2 is FQGNSA. CDR3 coding DNA: TGTGCCAGCAGGGTCAGGGGGCTGGGCACTGAAGCTTTCTTT. As protein: CASRVRGLGTEAFF.

The genes are TRBV5-1 and TRBJ1-6, with 7 nucleotides matching TRBD1. Trimming cost V 3 bases and J 0 bases; bases outside gene matches: 9. The CDR3 length is 18 residues. CDR1 is SGHRS and CDR2 is YFSETQ in the germline V gene. CDR3 sequence (DNA): TGCGCCAGCAGCTCCTTGACAGGGACGGGCTCCTATAATTCACCCCTCCACTTT. Its translation is CASSSLTGTGSYNSPLHF. The full variable domain, its missing parts supplied by reference TRBV5-1 and TRBJ1-6, is KAGVTQTPRYLIKTRGQQVTLSCSPISGHRSVSWYQQTPGQGLQFLFEYFSETQRNKGNFPGRFSGRQFSNSRSEMNVSTLELGDSALYLCASSSLTGTGSYNSPLHFGNGTRLTVT.

The gene calls are TRBV19 and TRBJ1-3, with D possibly TRBD1 on 5 matching bases. This CDR3 is 16 amino acids long. V lost 3 bases and J 0 bases, leaving 12 bases between the germline ends. Germline V CDR1 and CDR2: LNHDA, SQIVND (reference sequence). Here the CDR3 reads CASSMGQLLSGNTIYF. CDR3 bases: TGTGCCAGTAGTATGGGGCAGCTCCTCTCTGGAAACACCATATATTTT.

The chain joins TRBV7-2 to TRBJ2-3; the match to TRBD2 covers 15 bases. Germline V lookup: CDR1 SGHTA, CDR2 FQGNSA. V was clipped by 4 bases and J by 2 bases; unmatched bases: 7. The CDR3 is made up of 18 amino acids. For the CDR3, the DNA is TGTGCCAGCAGCTCACCGGGACTAGCGGGGGGAAACACAGATACGCAGTATTTT. This sequence encodes CASSSPGLAGGNTDTQYF.

CDR3 in amino acids: CASSFRGEAFF. The CDR3 DNA sequence: TGTGCCAGCAGTTTTCGAGGTGAAGCTTTCTTT. This rearrangement joins TRBV27 to TRBJ1-1, with no clear D. CDR1 MNHEY and CDR2 SMNVEV come from the germline V gene (reference sequence). V was shortened by 3 bases and J by 7 bases, with 6 bases between the two germline ends. The CDR3 sequence is 11 residues long.

V usage is TRBV7-2 and J usage is TRBJ2-3; 7 nucleotides line up with TRBD2. Germline V gene sequence: CDR1 SGHTA, CDR2 FQGNSA. The CDR3 totals 16 residues. With 5 bases clipped from V and 0 bases from J, the junction kept 8 bases outside the gene matches. CDR3 sequence (DNA): TGTGCCAGCAGCACCCCCCGGACTAGAAGCACAGATACGCAGTATTTT. Amino acids: CASSTPRTRSTDTQYF.

Here the CDR3 reads CSVGLTSSSYNEQFF. CDR3 coding DNA: TGCAGCGTTGGTCTAACCTCGAGCTCCTACAATGAGCAGTTCTTC. This chain uses TRBV29-1 with TRBJ2-1; unclear D gene. The ends were cut back, 4 bases at V and 0 bases at J, with 13 bases in the middle. CDR3 length equals 15 residues. Per germline, CDR1 SQVTM and CDR2 ANQGSEA.

The chain has TRBV4-3 and TRBJ2-2, with 8 bases lining up with TRBD2. The V segment lost 0 bases and the J segment 5 bases; nucleotides outside the gene matches: 5. The CDR3 sequence is 16 residues long. Germline V gene sequence: CDR1 LGHNA, CDR2 YSLEER. The CDR3 DNA follows: TGCGCCAGCAGCCAAGATGCCAGCGGGAGAACCGGGGAGCTGTTTTTT. This codes for CASSQDASGRTGELFF.

The genes are TRBV6-6 and TRBJ1-6; possible D gene TRBD1, 5 bases. Trimming stripped 2 bases from V and 4 bases from J, with 12 bases between. Looked up from germline, CDR1 is MNHNY and CDR2 is SVGAGI (reference sequence). CDR3 length: 16 amino acids. CDR3 DNA sequence: TGTGCCAGCAGTTACCTTGAGACAGTTTATAATTCACCCCTCCACTTT. Residues: CASSYLETVYNSPLHF.

The chain carries TRBV27 and TRBJ1-2; 8 bases are shared with TRBD1. The CDR3 runs to 15 residues. From germline, CDR1 is MNHEY and CDR2 SMNVEV (reference sequence). Losses at the gene ends were 4 bases for V and 4 bases for J; bases not matched to a gene: 8. CDR3 region: CASSSQGEWSYGYTF. CDR3 nucleotides: TGTGCCAGCAGTTCACAGGGGGAATGGAGCTATGGCTACACCTTC.

V usage is TRBV5-3 and J usage is TRBJ2-7; 7 bases are shared with TRBD2. TRBV5-3 is assigned to the ORF class and has an uncertain function. J lost 4 bases, V lost 4 bases, and 20 bases had no gene match. This CDR3 comprises 18 residues. Here the CDR3 reads CARSPIPKSSGEAYEQYV. The CDR3 DNA sequence: TGTGCCAGAAGCCCTATCCCCAAATCTAGCGGAGAGGCGTACGAGCAGTACGTC.

The V gene is TRBV9, the J gene TRBJ1-2; 9 bases line up with TRBD1. Germline assignment: CDR1 SGDLS and CDR2 YYNGEE. V was clipped by 3 bases and J by 2 bases; unmatched bases: 5. The CDR3 has 15 amino acids. The CDR3 spells CASSDRQGVNYGYTF. In DNA, the CDR3 is TGTGCCAGCAGCGATCGACAGGGGGTAAACTATGGCTACACCTTC.

The V gene is TRBV6-5, the J gene TRBJ1-3, with 7 positions matching TRBD1. Per the germline V gene, CDR1 is MNHEY and CDR2 is SVGAGI. The CDR3 covers 14 residues. With 2 bases clipped from V and 4 bases from J, the junction kept 2 bases outside the gene matches. For the CDR3, the DNA is TGTGCCAGCAGTTACGGGGACAGCGGAAACACCATATATTTT. Amino acids: CASSYGDSGNTIYF.

The rearrangement joins TRBV7-9 to TRBJ2-1, with 11 bases identical to TRBD2. CDR1 is SEHNR, CDR2 FQNEAQ, per germline (reference sequence). This CDR3 is 15 amino acids long. The junction had 3 bases not matched to a gene; V was cut back by 1 base and J by 7 bases. The CDR3 DNA follows: TGTGCCAGCAGCTTAGTACTAGCGGGAGTGAATGAGCAGTTCTTC. This translates into CASSLVLAGVNEQFF.

This clone was detected a few times. The chain couples TRBV10-2 to TRBJ2-2; 13 bases agree with TRBD2. From germline, CDR1 is WSHSY and CDR2 SAAADI. There are 15 residues in the CDR3. V shed 6 bases and J 7 bases; nucleotides not matched to a gene: 5. This CDR3 is CASRGLAGADGELFF. CDR3 bases: TGCGCCAGCAGAGGACTAGCGGGAGCGGACGGGGAGCTGTTTTTT.

The chain recombines TRBV7-8 with TRBJ1-5; TRBD1 agrees at 7 bases. This CDR3 region has 13 residues. Germline V gene lookup returns CDR1 SGHVS and CDR2 FQNEAQ. Unmatched junction bases numbered 5, after V lost 7 bases and J lost 5 bases. This chain's CDR3 is CASTSRGDQPQHF. Written as DNA, the CDR3 is TGTGCCAGCACCAGCAGGGGGGATCAGCCCCAGCATTTT. Together with reference TRBV7-8 and TRBJ1-5, the CDR3 gives the full variable domain: GAGVSQSPRYKVAKRGQDVALRCDPISGHVSLFWYQQALGQGPEFLTYFQNEAQLDKSGLPSDRFFAERPEGSVSTLKIQRTQQEDSAVYLCASTSRGDQPQHFGDGTRLSIL.

The chain recombines TRBV29-1 with TRBJ2-1, with TRBD2 as a possible D gene (5 bases). CDR3 length equals 14 residues. V lost 7 bases and J 8 bases, leaving 21 bases between the germline ends. Germline CDR1 SQVTM, CDR2 ANQGSEA. CDR3 residues: CSGAMGVDSHEQFF. In DNA, the CDR3 is TGCAGCGGGGCCATGGGAGTTGATAGCCATGAGCAGTTCTTC.

This chain's CDR3 is CAWAGTGNTDTQYF. The CDR3 DNA sequence: TGTGCCTGGGCCGGGACAGGGAACACAGATACGCAGTATTTT. V usage is TRBV30 and J usage is TRBJ2-3, with 9 bases that match TRBD1. After removal of 5 bases from V and 2 bases from J, the junction contained 5 bases not matched to a gene. CDR1 and CDR2 from the germline V gene are GTSNPN and SVGIG (reference sequence). CDR3 size: 14 residues.